This T cell receptor beta chain was sequenced during a study of blood T cells in healthy people across ages. For the second PCR, which ran for roughly 6 to 11 cycles, a sample-barcoded 5' primer and a J-beta primer mix were used. TCRdb fed the 5' RACE reads into MiXCR, producing one record per CDR3 protein. The table shows 650,000 to 1,000,000 distinct CDR3 sequences, with around 34% occurring only once. Source material: blood. The sequence derives from a man between 18 and 35 years old in good health.

CDR3 protein: CASGTGTDLRGEGYTF. CDR3 sequence (DNA): TGTGCCAGCGGAACCGGGACCGACCTTAGGGGGGAGGGCTACACCTTC. The chain recombines TRBV7-8 with TRBJ1-2, with D perhaps matching TRBD1 (6 bases). Germline V gene lookup returns CDR1 SGHVS and CDR2 FQNEAQ. V gave up 8 bases and J gave up 8 bases, with 27 bases separating them. This CDR3 comprises 16 residues.